The text below deals with one T cell receptor beta chain. Its antigen is not yet known. Base qualities are not provided; no much larger clone lies one nucleotide away. The sample originates from a study of post-analysis software for immune sequencing data (dated by TCRdb to the mid-2010s). Study-wide context: Recorded disease courses included relapsing-remitting, secondary progressive and progressive-relapsing multiple sclerosis, with some patients lacking subtype annotation. The multiple sclerosis patient repertoires were compared with approximately 11 previously published healthy control repertoires from donors aged about 6 to 25 years. A subset of samples was prepared in parallel using single-end sample barcoding, then pooled and co-amplified after Illumina adapter ligation.

Library prep was done by PCR. Sequenced using an Illumina HiSeq 2500. To reduce PCR and sequencing biases, unique molecular identifiers were built into the TCR beta cDNA libraries. Every 1 to 10 million input T cells yielded about 500,000 cDNA molecules, meaning each molecule approximated one T cell. The patient libraries were prepared and sequenced with the same protocol used for the earlier healthy control dataset. Within a given batch, samples were prepared together, multiplexed and sequenced on the same HiSeq lane. As for the authors' bioinformatics: MIGEC handled the raw barcoded reads, throwing out single-read molecular identifier groups before consensus assembly and CDR3 extraction. VDJtools was used for post-analysis of the clonotype tables, and diversity was normalized by down-sampling every dataset to the size of the smallest sample. To correct batch-related cross-sample contamination, repertoire overlap clustering matched CDR3 amino acid sequences but not nucleotide sequences. Through fastp at Q25 and MiXCR, TCRdb rebuilt clones from the public reads, retaining in-frame beta chains. A single entry per CDR3 protein holds the most common genes and DNA from its merged rows. V and J calls and clone size were set by TCRdb, not the authors. For this sample the table gives roughly 800,000 distinct CDR3 sequences, of which around 27% were detected only once. More than 0.45% of the sample comes from the top ten.

To demonstrate the VDJtools post-analysis software, TCR beta repertoires were profiled from the peripheral blood of more than ten young patients with multiple sclerosis. The multiple sclerosis patients were children and adolescents between roughly 6 and 17 years of age. General conclusions and limits of the study: Compared with controls, multiple sclerosis patients had significantly lower normalized Chao1 diversity, a finding suggesting substantial peripheral T-cell clonal expansion. The multiple sclerosis patient group was slightly younger than the control group. Direct clustering with F measure showed strong co-clustering of samples prepared in the same batch, prompting a batch-effect correction.

The receptor was derived from a girl aged 5 to 17 with multiple sclerosis. Material: blood.

This receptor has the CDR3 CASSEEAGPRGGGHF. Here is the DNA: TGTGCCAGCAGTGAAGAGGCGGGTCCTCGGGGAGGGGGGCATTTT. The rearranged segments are TRBV2 and TRBJ1-5; TRBD1 is perhaps the D gene, given 6 matching bases. CDR1 SNHLY and CDR2 FYNNEI are derived from the germline V gene. Spanning cysteine to phenylalanine, the CDR3 consists of 15 amino acids. Just CDR3 DNA is preserved here, 45 bases in frame from base 1. The junction carries 22 bases between V and J, which are trimmed by 1 base and 15 bases respectively.